The 31 T cell receptor beta chains below were found in one sample sequenced in a study of blood T cells in healthy people across ages. The second PCR ran roughly 7 to 12 cycles with a sample-barcoded 5' primer and J-beta primers. MiXCR, applied by TCRdb to the 5' RACE reads, yields one record per CDR3 protein. Of roughly 1.4 million distinct CDR3 sequences listed, 59% are singletons. Sequences were obtained from blood. These receptors all stem from a man younger than 35 in good health.

This rearrangement joins TRBV7-2 to TRBJ2-2, with D unclear. This CDR3 spans 11 amino acids. V lost 2 bases, J lost 9 bases, and 4 bases lay in between. Per germline, CDR1 SGHTA and CDR2 FQGNSA. In nucleotides, the CDR3 is TGTGCCAGCAGCTTACGCTGGGAGCTGTTTTTT. Amino acids: CASSLRWELFF.

The CDR3 here is CASSPSPGTGETQYF. In nucleotides, the CDR3 is TGCGCCAGCAGCCCTAGCCCCGGGACAGGAGAGACCCAGTACTTC. The chain combines TRBV4-1 with TRBJ2-5; 8 bases line up with TRBD1. The CDR3 is 15 residues long. Germline-derived CDR1 and CDR2 are MGHRA and YSYEKL. With V trimmed by 4 bases and J by 4 bases, 8 bases remained unmatched.

V is TRBV20-1 and J is TRBJ1-1; no clear D gene. Trimming cost V 3 bases and J 6 bases, with 17 bases left between them. Looked up from germline, CDR1 is DFQATT and CDR2 is SNEGSKA (reference sequence). The CDR3 has 14 residues. The CDR3 coding sequence is TGCAGTGCTAGTATACATTCCGGAGGGCCTGAAGCTTTCTTT. Its translation: CSASIHSGGPEAFF.

This clonotype was observed a handful of times. The genes are TRBV5-1 and TRBJ2-3, with unresolved D. CDR1 SGHRS and CDR2 YFSETQ come from the germline V gene. The CDR3 is 16 residues long. The V gene lost 0 bases and the J gene lost 1 base, with 12 bases spanning the gap. Here the CDR3 DNA reads TGCGCCAGCAGCTTGGCCCACAGTGGGGGCACAGATACGCAGTATTTT. This translates into CASSLAHSGGTDTQYF. The whole variable domain, filled in from reference TRBV5-1 and TRBJ2-3, reads KAGVTQTPRYLIKTRGQQVTLSCSPISGHRSVSWYQQTPGQGLQFLFEYFSETQRNKGNFPGRFSGRQFSNSRSEMNVSTLELGDSALYLCASSLAHSGGTDTQYFGPGTRLTVL.

The chain carries TRBV7-9 and TRBJ1-4, with D possibly TRBD1 on 6 matching bases. This CDR3 has 16 amino acids. V lost 1 base and J lost 4, with 13 bases in between. The germline V gene encodes CDR1 SEHNR and CDR2 FQNEAQ (reference sequence). The CDR3 DNA sequence: TGTGCCAGCAGCTTAGTCAGGGGCCGGCTTAATGAAAAACTGTTTTTT. This sequence encodes CASSLVRGRLNEKLFF.

In the case of this clonotype: An end of the junction differs from the germline gene, which may be a read error. The V gene is TRBV6-2 or TRBV6-3, the J gene TRBJ1-2; tentative D call: TRBD1 (5 bases). The length of the CDR3 is 16 residues. Germline V gene sequence: CDR1 MNHEY, CDR2 SVGEGT. CDR3 bases: TGTGCCAGCAGACTCTCCGGGACGCCTGCTAACTATGGCTACATCTTC. It specifies CASRLSGTPANYGYIF.

The rearrangement links TRBV20-1 to TRBJ2-1, with no clear D. Trimming removed 0 bases at V and 2 bases at J, with 14 bases between. CDR1 is DFQATT and CDR2 is SNEGSKA in the germline V gene (reference sequence). The CDR3 totals 16 residues. The CDR3 sequence is CSARDIGGVTYNEQFF. As DNA, the CDR3 is TGCAGTGCTAGAGATATCGGCGGAGTAACCTACAATGAGCAGTTCTTC.

This clonotype has only a few counts. V is TRBV29-1 and J is TRBJ1-1, with TRBD1 identical over 7 bases. Losses at the gene ends were 7 bases for V and 0 bases for J; bases not matched to a gene: 5. CDR1 is SQVTM, CDR2 ANQGSEA, per germline. The CDR3 has 13 residues. In DNA form, the CDR3 reads TGCAGCGCCGTACAGGGGCTGAACACTGAAGCTTTCTTT. It is translated as CSAVQGLNTEAFF.

The chain employs TRBV9 and TRBJ2-1; 11 bases align to TRBD1. Germline values: CDR1 SGDLS, CDR2 YYNGEE. J gave up 4 bases and V 6 bases, and 6 bases lay outside the gene matches. CDR3 length: 15 amino acids. The CDR3 DNA sequence: TGTGCCAGCACCGAAGGGACAGGGGGTTACAATGAGCAGTTCTTC. Amino acids: CASTEGTGGYNEQFF.

The chain joins TRBV11-2 to TRBJ1-1; D is undetermined. The ends were cut back, 6 bases at V and 12 bases at J, with 17 bases in the middle. The CDR3 is 12 amino acids. Germline V gene sequence: CDR1 SGHAT, CDR2 FQNNGV. CDR3 sequence reads: CASRPGYGSTFF. The CDR3 DNA reads TGTGCCAGCAGACCCGGCTACGGATCTACTTTCTTT.

This chain connects TRBV4-1 to TRBJ2-3; 9 bases align to TRBD2. The junction had 9 bases not matched to a gene; V was cut back by 4 bases and J by 4 bases. Per the germline V gene, CDR1 is MGHRA and CDR2 is YSYEKL. CDR3 length: 16 residues. The CDR3 loop is CASSLLLAGRADTQYF. The CDR3 DNA reads TGCGCCAGCAGCCTTCTTCTAGCGGGGAGGGCAGATACGCAGTATTTT.

The chain carries TRBV7-9 and TRBJ2-3; tentative D call: TRBD2 (5 bases). This CDR3 spans 13 amino acids. Germline V CDR1 and CDR2: SEHNR, FQNEAQ (reference sequence). V was cut by 10 bases and J by 3 bases, with 14 bases left in between. In nucleotides, the CDR3 is TGTGCCACCCGTCAAACGGGGACAGATACGCAGTATTTT. This encodes CATRQTGTDTQYF.

The J gene is TRBJ2-7, the V gene TRBV10-3, with 11 bases fitting TRBD2. CDR3 length: 14 residues. The trim removed 9 bases at V and 2 bases at J, leaving 6 bases unmatched. Germline V CDR1 and CDR2: ENHRY, SYGVKD. CDR3 nucleotide sequence: TGTGCCATATCGACTAGCGGGGAAACCTACGAGCAGTACTTC. Translated, it gives CAISTSGETYEQYF.

V gene TRBV7-2 combines with J gene TRBJ2-3; TRBD2 matches 9 bases. This CDR3 spans 16 amino acids. From germline, CDR1 is SGHTA and CDR2 FQGNSA. The trim removed 0 bases at V and 3 bases at J, leaving 4 bases unmatched. This CDR3 reads CASSLAGSGRTDTQYF. The CDR3 DNA sequence: TGTGCCAGCAGCTTAGCGGGTAGCGGGAGAACAGATACGCAGTATTTT.

The CDR3 reads CASSTRNRGWGEQFF. DNA for the CDR3: TGTGCCAGTAGTACACGAAACAGGGGCTGGGGTGAGCAGTTCTTC. V is TRBV6-1 and J is TRBJ2-1; 7 bases line up with TRBD1. The V and J ends lost 9 bases and 9 bases, in that order; junction bases with no gene match: 17. CDR1 and CDR2 (germline): MNHNS, SASEGT. This CDR3 is built from 15 residues.

This chain uses TRBV20-1 with TRBJ2-5; the D gene is possibly TRBD2 (6 bases). V was trimmed by 5 bases and J by 7 bases, leaving 11 bases between them. There are 11 residues in the CDR3. CDR1 and CDR2 from the germline V gene are DFQATT and SNEGSKA (reference sequence). The CDR3: CSALGAGTQYF. The CDR3 DNA reads TGCAGTGCTTTGGGAGCGGGGACCCAGTACTTC.

The chain links TRBV12-3 or TRBV12-4 to TRBJ2-2; 8 bases fit TRBD2. J gave up 2 bases and V 6 bases, and 8 bases lay outside the gene matches. This CDR3 spans 16 amino acids. The CDR3 DNA follows: TGTGCCAGCAGCCGCGGCAGCGGGGGAAACACCGGGGAGCTGTTTTTT. This translates into CASSRGSGGNTGELFF.

The rearrangement joins TRBV28 to TRBJ2-4, with 13 bases identical to TRBD2. The J call is uncertain, as TRBJ2-5 better fits the DNA end. The CDR3 runs 19 residues. Germline V gives CDR1 MDHEN, CDR2 SYDVKM. Here the CDR3 DNA reads TGTGCCAGCAGGCCCTACTCGATTACTAGCGGGGGGGCTATTGAGACCCAGTACTTC. Its translation: CASRPYSITSGGAIETQYF.

The chain uses TRBV5-8 and TRBJ1-1; 8 bases are a match to TRBD1. Germline V CDR1 and CDR2: SGHTS, YDEGEE. This CDR3 comprises 17 residues. J gave up 3 bases and V 1 base, and 11 bases lay outside the gene matches. As DNA, the CDR3 is TGTGCCAGCAGCTTGTTGGCAGGGGGCAAGGTGTACACTGAAGCTTTCTTT. This gives the protein CASSLLAGGKVYTEAFF.

The CDR3 here is CAISGPGYSGANVLTF. The CDR3 bases are TGTGCCATCAGTGGTCCGGGGTACTCTGGGGCCAACGTCCTGACTTTC. The chain is built from TRBV10-3 and TRBJ2-6, with D possibly TRBD2 on 5 matching bases. The CDR3 loop spans 16 amino acids. The V gene lost 4 bases and the J gene lost 0 bases, with 10 bases spanning the gap. From germline, CDR1 is ENHRY and CDR2 SYGVKD.

This clonotype was counted only a few times. The chain couples TRBV6-5 to TRBJ2-1; 9 nucleotides line up with TRBD1. This CDR3 is built from 16 residues. Germline V gene data show CDR1 as MNHEY and CDR2 as SVGAGI. After removal of 6 bases from V and 0 bases from J, the junction contained 6 bases not matched to a gene. DNA of the CDR3: TGTGCCAGCAGCCGACAGGGGGAGAGCTCCTACAATGAGCAGTTCTTC. Amino acid sequence: CASSRQGESSYNEQFF.

The chain combines TRBV14 with TRBJ2-7; no definite D call. The V end lost 1 base, the J end lost 7 bases, and 11 bases lay between the germline ends. Germline-derived CDR1 and CDR2 are SGHDN and FVKESK. This CDR3 comprises 13 residues. CDR3 in amino acids: CASSQGGSREQYF. The CDR3 bases are TGTGCCAGCAGCCAAGGGGGTTCGCGGGAGCAGTACTTC.

The chain links TRBV21-1 to TRBJ2-4; TRBD1 was called by the table and not checked on the DNA. TRBV21-1 is reported as a pseudogene. The CDR3 is 18 residues long. CDR3 coding DNA: TGTGCCAGCAGCAAAGCGCTGACAGGGGAGGATTCCAAAAACATTCAGTACTTC. Amino acids: CASSKALTGEDSKNIQYF.

The table lists this clonotype with a count of one. This chain links TRBV20-1 with TRBJ2-1; 9 nucleotides match TRBD2. CDR1 and CDR2 (germline): DFQATT, SNEGSKA (reference sequence). With V trimmed by 0 bases and J by 7 bases, 13 bases remained unmatched. The CDR3 has 17 amino acids. The DNA of the CDR3 is TGCAGTGCTAGAGATGGTGAAGTAGCGGGGGTGAGGAATGAGCAGTTCTTC. It encodes CSARDGEVAGVRNEQFF.

The V and J genes are TRBV2 and TRBJ2-3; 8 positions match TRBD1. V shed 7 bases, J shed 2 bases, and the junction held 5 bases outside the gene matches. Germline V gene lookup returns CDR1 SNHLY and CDR2 FYNNEI. The CDR3 length is 14 residues. The CDR3 loop reads CASTMGQVTDTQYF. The CDR3 nucleotides read TGTGCCAGCACAATGGGACAGGTCACAGATACGCAGTATTTT.

The CDR3 loop is CASSADPEDYGYTF. CDR3 sequence (DNA): TGTGCCAGCAGCGCTGATCCAGAGGACTATGGCTACACCTTC. The V and J genes are TRBV9 and TRBJ1-2; D uncertain. The CDR3 contains 14 residues. With 3 bases removed from V and 3 bases from J, the gap between germline ends came to 12 bases. Germline CDR1 is SGDLS and CDR2 is YYNGEE.

The V gene is TRBV20-1, the J gene TRBJ2-7; 8 nucleotides agree with TRBD2. The length of the CDR3 is 14 residues. Losses at the gene ends were 0 bases for V and 6 bases for J; bases not matched to a gene: 7. The V gene's germline CDR1 is DFQATT and CDR2 SNEGSKA (reference sequence). The CDR3 protein is CSARDLGGASEQYF. Written as DNA, the CDR3 is TGCAGTGCTAGAGATCTCGGGGGGGCTTCCGAGCAGTACTTC.

The V gene is TRBV20-1, the J gene TRBJ1-1, with D perhaps TRBD1 (5 bases). V gave up 5 bases and J gave up 1 base, with 14 bases separating them. Germline lookup yields CDR1 DFQATT and CDR2 SNEGSKA (reference sequence). The CDR3 consists of 14 residues. The CDR3 DNA is TGCAGTGCTGACGCAGGGATCGGGAACACTGAAGCTTTCTTT. Translated, it gives CSADAGIGNTEAFF.

The chain uses TRBV20-1 and TRBJ2-7; weak D call: TRBD2 (5 bases). The germline gives CDR1 DFQATT, CDR2 SNEGSKA (reference sequence). The CDR3 runs to 14 residues. V lost 0 bases, J lost 3 bases, and 12 bases lay in between. The CDR3 region is CSARDKEAGYEQYF. In nucleotides, the CDR3 is TGCAGTGCTAGAGATAAGGAGGCGGGCTACGAGCAGTACTTC.

The V and J genes are TRBV24-1 and TRBJ2-1; D unresolved. The CDR3 has 11 residues. Germline V gene sequence: CDR1 KGHDR, CDR2 SFDVKD. The ends were cut back, 3 bases at V and 6 bases at J, with 2 bases in the middle. The CDR3 here is CATSDANEQFF. The CDR3 nucleotides are TGTGCCACCAGTGATGCCAATGAGCAGTTCTTC.

The chain is built from TRBV4-1 and TRBJ1-5; D not certain. The CDR3 runs to 14 residues. Per germline, CDR1 MGHRA and CDR2 YSYEKL. V was cut by 3 bases and J by 0 bases, with 6 bases left in between. CDR3 residues: CASSHSYSNQPQHF. CDR3 DNA sequence: TGCGCCAGCAGCCACTCTTATAGCAATCAGCCCCAGCATTTT.